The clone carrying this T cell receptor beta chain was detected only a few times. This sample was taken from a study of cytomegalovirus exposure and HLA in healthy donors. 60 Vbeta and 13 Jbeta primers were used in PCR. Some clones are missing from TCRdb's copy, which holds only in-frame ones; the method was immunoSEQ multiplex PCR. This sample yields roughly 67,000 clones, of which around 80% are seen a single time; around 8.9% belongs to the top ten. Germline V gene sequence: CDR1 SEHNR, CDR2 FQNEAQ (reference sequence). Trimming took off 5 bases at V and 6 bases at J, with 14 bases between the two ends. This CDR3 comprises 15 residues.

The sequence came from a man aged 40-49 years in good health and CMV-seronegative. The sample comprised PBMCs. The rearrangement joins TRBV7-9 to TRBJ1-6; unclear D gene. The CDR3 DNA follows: TGTGCCAGCAGCGAAGAACAGCACGGTAATTCACCCCTCCACTTT. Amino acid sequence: CASSEEQHGNSPLHF.